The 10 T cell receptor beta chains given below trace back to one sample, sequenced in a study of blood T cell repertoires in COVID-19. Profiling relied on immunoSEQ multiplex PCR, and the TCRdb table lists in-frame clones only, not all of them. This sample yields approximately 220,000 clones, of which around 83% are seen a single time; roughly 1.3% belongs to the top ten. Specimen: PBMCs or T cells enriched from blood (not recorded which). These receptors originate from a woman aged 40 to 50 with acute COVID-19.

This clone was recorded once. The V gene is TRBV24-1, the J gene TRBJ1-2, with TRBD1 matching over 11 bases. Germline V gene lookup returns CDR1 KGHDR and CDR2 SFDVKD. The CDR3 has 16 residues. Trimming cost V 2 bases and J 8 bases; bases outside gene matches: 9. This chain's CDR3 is CATSDWTGGASRGYTF. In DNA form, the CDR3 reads TGTGCCACCAGTGATTGGACAGGGGGCGCATCAAGAGGCTACACCTTC.

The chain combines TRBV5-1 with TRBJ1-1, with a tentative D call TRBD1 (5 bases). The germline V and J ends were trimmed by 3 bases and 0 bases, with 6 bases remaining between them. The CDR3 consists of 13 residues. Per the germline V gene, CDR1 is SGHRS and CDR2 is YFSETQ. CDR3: CASSSGMNTEAFF. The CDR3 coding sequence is TGCGCCAGCAGCTCAGGGATGAACACTGAAGCTTTCTTT.

The CDR3 DNA reads TGTGCCAGCAGCTTAGACGGAGCCCGGGCGGGCGCTGAAGCTTTCTTT. Residues: CASSLDGARAGAEAFF. The chain couples TRBV11-3 to TRBJ1-1; D not certain. Germline assignment: CDR1 SGHNT and CDR2 YENEEA. V gave up 0 bases and J gave up 6 bases, with 17 bases separating them. This CDR3 has 16 amino acids.

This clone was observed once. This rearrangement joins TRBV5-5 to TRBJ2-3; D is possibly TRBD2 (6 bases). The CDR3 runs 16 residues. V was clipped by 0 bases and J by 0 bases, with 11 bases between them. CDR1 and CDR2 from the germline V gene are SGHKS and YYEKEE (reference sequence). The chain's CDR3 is CASSLVAGTSTDTQYF. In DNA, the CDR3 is TGTGCCAGCAGCTTGGTGGCGGGGACGAGCACAGATACGCAGTATTTT.

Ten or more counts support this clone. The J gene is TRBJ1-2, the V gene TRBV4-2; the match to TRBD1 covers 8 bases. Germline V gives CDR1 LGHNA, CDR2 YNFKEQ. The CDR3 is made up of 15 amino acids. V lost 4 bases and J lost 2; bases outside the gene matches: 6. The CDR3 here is CASSLQDRENYGYTF. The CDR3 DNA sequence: TGTGCCAGCAGCCTGCAGGACAGGGAAAACTATGGCTACACCTTC.

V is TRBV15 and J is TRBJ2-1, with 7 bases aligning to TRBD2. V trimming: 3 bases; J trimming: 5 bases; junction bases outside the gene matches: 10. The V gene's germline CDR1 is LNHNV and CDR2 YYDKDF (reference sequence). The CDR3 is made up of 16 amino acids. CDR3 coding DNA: TGTGCCACCAGCAGGGGGGGGATGGCGGCGAACAATGAGCAGTTCTTC. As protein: CATSRGGMAANNEQFF.

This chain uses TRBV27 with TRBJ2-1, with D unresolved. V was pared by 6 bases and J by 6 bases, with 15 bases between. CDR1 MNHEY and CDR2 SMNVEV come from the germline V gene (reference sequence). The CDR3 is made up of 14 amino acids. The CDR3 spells CASRAVEGGNEQFF. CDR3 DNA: TGTGCCAGCAGGGCCGTCGAAGGCGGCAATGAGCAGTTCTTC.

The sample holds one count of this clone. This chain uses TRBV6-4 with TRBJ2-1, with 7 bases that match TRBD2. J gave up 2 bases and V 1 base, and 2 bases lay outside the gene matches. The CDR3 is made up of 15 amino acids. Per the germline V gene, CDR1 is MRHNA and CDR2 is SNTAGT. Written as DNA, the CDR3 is TGTGCCAGCAGTGACTACGCGGGGGCCTACAATGAGCAGTTCTTC. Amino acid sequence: CASSDYAGAYNEQFF.

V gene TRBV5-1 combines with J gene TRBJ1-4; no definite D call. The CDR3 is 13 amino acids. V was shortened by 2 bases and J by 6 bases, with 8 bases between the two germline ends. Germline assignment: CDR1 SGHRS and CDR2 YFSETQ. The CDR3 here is CASSFSPYEKLFF. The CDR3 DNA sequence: TGCGCCAGCAGCTTTTCCCCGTATGAAAAACTGTTTTTT.

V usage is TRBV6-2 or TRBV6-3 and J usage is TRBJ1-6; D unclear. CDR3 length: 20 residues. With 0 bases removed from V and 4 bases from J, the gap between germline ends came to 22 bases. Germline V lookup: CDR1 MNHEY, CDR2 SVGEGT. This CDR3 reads CASSYSKTSSGLPYNSPLHF. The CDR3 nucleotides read TGTGCCAGCAGTTACTCGAAGACTAGTTCCGGACTCCCATATAATTCACCCCTCCACTTT.